The 12 T cell receptor beta chains listed next were all sequenced from one sample in a study of blood T cell repertoires in COVID-19 (dated by TCRdb to 2020 to 2022). The method was the immunoSEQ multiplex PCR assay. TCRdb stores this immuneACCESS table with in-frame sequences only. Part of the clones is absent; in the studies checked, under half of the shortfall reflects unresolved V genes, and no reason is known for the rest. Across this sample there are about 330,000 clones, with roughly 86% seen only once. The ten most abundant clones make up roughly 5.3% of the sample. Material: PBMCs or T cells enriched from blood (not recorded which). Source of these receptors: a woman in her thirties who had recovered from COVID-19.

This clone was picked up one time. The rearrangement uses TRBV2 and TRBJ2-7, with TRBD1 as a possible D gene (5 bases). The length of the CDR3 is 15 residues. V gave up 2 bases and J gave up 2 bases, with 13 bases separating them. CDR1 and CDR2 (germline): SNHLY, FYNNEI. For the CDR3, the DNA is TGTGCCAGCAGTGAACAGGGTCAGAGCCCCTACGAGCAGTACTTC. This encodes CASSEQGQSPYEQYF. Full variable domain (outside the CDR3, taken from reference TRBV2 and TRBJ2-7): EPEVTQTPSHQVTQMGQEVILRCVPISNHLYFYWYRQILGQKVEFLVSFYNNEISEKSEIFDDQFSVERPDGSNFTLKIRSTKLEDSAMYFCASSEQGQSPYEQYFGPGTRLTVT.

This chain connects TRBV19 to TRBJ1-5; D is perhaps TRBD1 (6 bases). V was cut by 3 bases and J by 5 bases, with 14 bases left in between. The CDR3 loop spans 15 amino acids. Germline V gives CDR1 LNHDA, CDR2 SQIVND (reference sequence). The CDR3 coding sequence is TGTGCCAGTAGTATGGAGATGGACAGCTATCAGCCCCAGCATTTT. It encodes CASSMEMDSYQPQHF.

The chain links TRBV5-8 to TRBJ1-5, with D maybe TRBD1 (5 bases). Trimming cost V 10 bases and J 5 bases, with 28 bases left between them. The CDR3 covers 17 residues. Germline V lookup: CDR1 SGHTS, CDR2 YDEGEE. CDR3 in amino acids: CASKWLSGQGPHQPQHF. The CDR3 region has the DNA TGTGCCTCAAAATGGCTCTCCGGACAAGGCCCCCATCAGCCCCAGCATTTT.

The V call is TRBV6-4, the J call TRBJ1-5; 11 nucleotides match TRBD1. Germline CDR1 reads MRHNA; CDR2 reads SNTAGT. The CDR3 consists of 15 residues. J was trimmed by 7 bases and V by 2 bases; bases with no gene match: 4. CDR3 amino acids: CASSDGTGGQQPQHF. CDR3 sequence (DNA): TGTGCCAGCAGTGACGGGACAGGGGGACAACAGCCCCAGCATTTT.

The rearrangement uses TRBV5-4 and TRBJ1-4; D not certain. CDR1 and CDR2 from the germline V gene are SGHNT and YYREEE (reference sequence). The CDR3 has 14 amino acids. The V end lost 4 bases, the J end lost 2 bases, and 9 bases lay between the germline ends. CDR3 protein: CASSRSGTNEKLFF. CDR3 nucleotide sequence: TGTGCCAGCAGCCGATCGGGTACTAATGAAAAACTGTTTTTT.

J is TRBJ1-1 and V is TRBV7-3; 7 positions match TRBD1. V was pared by 4 bases and J by 2 bases, with 7 bases of the junction left unmatched. This CDR3 contains 15 residues. CDR1 is SGHTA and CDR2 is FQGTGA in the germline V gene. The CDR3 region has the DNA TGTGCCAGCAGCTCTTCAGGGGGTCGTAACACTGAAGCTTTCTTT. Amino acids: CASSSSGGRNTEAFF.

This clone has only a few counts. The genes are TRBV5-4 and TRBJ1-1; 8 bases map to TRBD1. The CDR3 contains 12 residues. In germline, CDR1 is SGHNT, CDR2 YYREEE (reference sequence). Germline trimming cut 3 bases from V and 8 bases from J; bases unmatched to any gene: 3. CDR3 protein: CASSSRDREAFF. The DNA for the CDR3 is TGTGCCAGCAGCTCGCGGGACAGGGAAGCTTTCTTT.

The rearrangement links TRBV4-3 to TRBJ2-7, with 7 bases that match TRBD1. Germline V CDR1 and CDR2: LGHNA, YSLEER. The CDR3 has 13 residues. Germline trimming cut 4 bases from V and 12 bases from J; bases unmatched to any gene: 12. This CDR3 reads CASSLSMGDSLYF. The CDR3 DNA sequence: TGCGCCAGCAGCCTCTCAATGGGGGACAGCCTGTACTTC.

The V gene is TRBV4-2, the J gene TRBJ2-3; 8 positions match TRBD2. Germline assignment: CDR1 LGHNA and CDR2 YNFKEQ. V dropped 0 bases and J dropped 4; count of bases not matched to a gene: 9. This CDR3 is 17 amino acids long. This CDR3 reads CASSQEGAGEGADTQYF. The CDR3 region has the DNA TGTGCCAGCAGCCAAGAGGGAGCGGGGGAGGGCGCAGATACGCAGTATTTT.

Of note for this clone: An end of the junction differs from the germline gene, which may be a read error. This sample also contains other DNA sequences that code for the same CDR3. The gene calls are TRBV12-3 or TRBV12-4 and TRBJ1-5; a weak D match, TRBD1 (6 bases). The CDR3 extends over 13 amino acids. As DNA, the CDR3 is TGTGCCAGCAGTTTCTCAGGGGATCAACCCCAGCATTTT. Its protein is CASSFSGDQPQHF.

The gene calls are TRBV3-1 (or the pseudogene TRBV3-2) and TRBJ2-5, with 8 bases matching TRBD2. The CDR3 has 17 residues. Trimming removed 0 bases from V and 4 bases from J; junction bases left unmatched: 10. Per germline, CDR1 LGHDT and CDR2 YNNKEL (reference sequence). The CDR3 spells CASSQETREGFVETQYF. In DNA, the CDR3 is TGTGCCAGCAGCCAAGAGACCCGGGAGGGCTTTGTAGAGACCCAGTACTTC.

V and J are TRBV2 and TRBJ2-4; 9 nucleotides line up with TRBD2. In germline, CDR1 is SNHLY, CDR2 FYNNEI. Trimming at V came to 9 bases and at J to 3 bases, leaving 9 bases not matched to a gene. This CDR3 contains 15 residues. The CDR3 nucleotides are TGTGCCAGTGAAGGCGGGGGGGCCGGCAAAAACATTCAGTACTTC. Translated: CASEGGGAGKNIQYF.